Listed here are 17 T cell receptor beta chains from one sample, sequenced in a study of blood T cell repertoires in COVID-19. Clones were read by immunoSEQ multiplex PCR, and TCRdb kept only the in-frame ones, dropping some. The table shows approximately 230,000 clones, with about 86% occurring only once. Material: peripheral blood. The receptors shown here come from a man older than 75 with acute or convalescent COVID-19.

This clone was picked up a small number of times. The chain is built from TRBV29-1 and TRBJ2-3, with 8 bases matching TRBD2. Unmatched junction bases numbered 4, after V lost 2 bases and J lost 3 bases. The germline V gene has CDR1 SQVTM and CDR2 ANQGSEA. The CDR3 is 14 amino acids. The CDR3 sequence: CSVERLASTDTQYF. The CDR3 nucleotides are TGCAGCGTTGAACGACTAGCGTCTACAGATACGCAGTATTTT.

The rearrangement links TRBV3-1 (or the pseudogene TRBV3-2) to TRBJ1-6; TRBD1 aligns across 9 bases. This CDR3 contains 15 residues. Trimming cost V 2 bases and J 7 bases; bases outside gene matches: 3. Germline loops: CDR1 LGHDT, CDR2 YNNKEL (reference sequence). In DNA form, the CDR3 reads TGTGCCAGCAGCCAAAGACAGGGGGACAATTCACCCCTCCACTTT. Encoded protein: CASSQRQGDNSPLHF.

The genes are TRBV10-3 and TRBJ2-2, with TRBD2 matching 9 bases. Germline V gene sequence: CDR1 ENHRY, CDR2 SYGVKD. CDR3 size: 17 residues. Trimming took 10 bases from V and 0 from J; bases not matched to a gene: 12. CDR3 sequence reads: CATRGGSGGSNTGELFF. In nucleotides, the CDR3 is TGTGCCACCAGAGGTGGGAGCGGGGGGTCGAACACCGGGGAGCTGTTTTTT.

The CDR3 region is CSVAGTGAVDGYTF. CDR3 nucleotide sequence: TGCAGCGTCGCCGGGACAGGGGCGGTAGATGGCTACACCTTC. J is TRBJ1-2 and V is TRBV29-1; 10 bases are a match to TRBD1. This CDR3 has 14 amino acids. Trimming removed 6 bases from V and 6 bases from J; junction bases left unmatched: 10. The germline V gene encodes CDR1 SQVTM and CDR2 ANQGSEA.

This clone occurred once. The V call is TRBV30, the J call TRBJ2-7; 7 nucleotides line up with TRBD2. The junction had 2 bases not matched to a gene; V was cut back by 0 bases and J by 3 bases. This CDR3 is built from 13 residues. Germline CDR1 and CDR2: GTSNPN and SVGIG (reference sequence). For the CDR3, the DNA is TGTGCCTGGAGTGTGACTAGCTACTACGAGCAGTACTTC. It is translated as CAWSVTSYYEQYF.

This sequence joins TRBV20-1 and TRBJ2-7; 7 nucleotides match TRBD1. Trimming at V came to 5 bases and at J to 2 bases, leaving 6 bases not matched to a gene. Per the germline V gene, CDR1 is DFQATT and CDR2 is SNEGSKA (reference sequence). This CDR3 has 13 amino acids. CDR3 in amino acids: CSAGDRVAYEQYF. For the CDR3, the DNA is TGCAGTGCTGGTGACAGGGTGGCCTACGAGCAGTACTTC.

V and J are TRBV3-1 (or the pseudogene TRBV3-2) and TRBJ2-2; TRBD1 matches 8 bases. The CDR3 runs 16 residues. CDR1 is LGHDT and CDR2 is YNNKEL in the germline V gene (reference sequence). V shed 6 bases and J 4 bases; nucleotides not matched to a gene: 10. In nucleotides, the CDR3 is TGTGCCAGCAGATCCCGACAGGGGCCGATCACCGGGGAGCTGTTTTTT. This encodes CASRSRQGPITGELFF.

The chain is built from TRBV30 and TRBJ1-4, with 7 nucleotides matching TRBD1. V shed 4 bases and J 8 bases; nucleotides not matched to a gene: 7. This CDR3 is built from 13 residues. Germline CDR1 and CDR2: GTSNPN and SVGIG (reference sequence). The CDR3 sequence: CAWNPGQKEKLFF. For the CDR3, the DNA is TGTGCCTGGAATCCGGGACAGAAAGAAAAACTGTTTTTT. The complete variable domain, with remaining parts taken from reference TRBV30 and TRBJ1-4, reads SQTIHQWPATLVQPVGSPLSLECTVEGTSNPNLYWYRQAAGRGLQLLFYSVGIGQISSEVPQNLSASRPQDRQFILSSKKLLLSDSGFYLCAWNPGQKEKLFFGSGTQLSVL.

The J gene is TRBJ2-5, the V gene TRBV30, with D unresolved. The CDR3 is made up of 11 amino acids. CDR1 and CDR2 (germline): GTSNPN, SVGIG (reference sequence). The V end was cut by 2 bases, the J end by 3 bases, with 4 bases between. The CDR3 DNA reads as TGTGCCTGGAGTCTCGAAGAGACCCAGTACTTC. It translates to CAWSLEETQYF.

This clone was seen more than once but under ten times. The chain links TRBV7-2 to TRBJ2-7; the D gene is possibly TRBD2 (5 bases). The CDR3 loop spans 16 amino acids. Germline V gives CDR1 SGHTA, CDR2 FQGNSA. Trimming cost V 1 base and J 2 bases, with 15 bases left between them. Written as DNA, the CDR3 is TGTGCCAGCAGCTTAGGAGGATGGACTGCAACCTACGAGCAGTACTTC. This codes for CASSLGGWTATYEQYF.

This clone was recorded a few times. The CDR3 loop reads CASSTPGLSSEQYF. CDR3 DNA sequence: TGTGCCAGCAGTACCCCCGGACTTTCATCGGAGCAGTACTTC. The V call is TRBV6-5, the J call TRBJ2-7; TRBD2 might be the D (5 bases). Germline V lookup: CDR1 MNHEY, CDR2 SVGAGI. V lost 5 bases to trimming and J lost 7 bases, with 18 bases between them. The CDR3 spans 14 residues.

V gene TRBV4-1 combines with J gene TRBJ2-5; D not resolved. CDR3 length: 14 residues. V was clipped by 4 bases and J by 1 base, with 10 bases between them. The germline CDR1 and CDR2 sequences are MGHRA and YSYEKL. The CDR3: CASSRGEVQETQYF. In DNA, the CDR3 is TGCGCCAGCAGCCGCGGAGAAGTCCAAGAGACCCAGTACTTC.

The chain combines TRBV30 with TRBJ2-1; the D is unclear. V dropped 1 base and J dropped 5 bases, with 12 bases sitting between them. CDR1 GTSNPN and CDR2 SVGIG come from the germline V gene (reference sequence). The CDR3 is made up of 14 amino acids. CDR3 nucleotides: TGTGCCTGGAGTGGCTTCGGCGGAAACAATGAGCAGTTCTTC. Translated: CAWSGFGGNNEQFF.

The chain carries TRBV27 and TRBJ1-2; weak D call: TRBD1 (6 bases). This CDR3 comprises 15 residues. Looked up from germline, CDR1 is MNHEY and CDR2 is SMNVEV (reference sequence). Trimming removed 1 base from V and 0 bases from J, with 9 bases in between. Here the CDR3 reads CASSLFGDTNYGYTF. CDR3 in DNA: TGTGCCAGCAGTTTATTTGGGGACACTAACTATGGCTACACCTTC.

The rearrangement links TRBV10-3 to TRBJ2-7; D gene ambiguous. Germline lookup yields CDR1 ENHRY and CDR2 SYGVKD. The CDR3 runs 14 residues. V shed 0 bases and J shed 5 bases, with 11 bases lying between them. The DNA for the CDR3 is TGTGCCATCAGTGAGTCGAATAGCTTGGACGAGCAGTACTTC. It codes for CAISESNSLDEQYF.

V gene TRBV24-1 combines with J gene TRBJ2-1; a weak D match, TRBD2 (6 bases). This CDR3 is built from 15 residues. From germline, CDR1 is KGHDR and CDR2 SFDVKD. Deletions cut 5 bases from V and 1 base from J, with 11 bases between. The CDR3 loop is CATSADGSSYNEQFF. The CDR3 DNA follows: TGTGCCACCAGTGCCGACGGGAGTTCCTACAATGAGCAGTTCTTC.

This clone was detected once. The chain links TRBV6-5 to TRBJ2-7; D is possibly TRBD2 (5 bases). The CDR3 is 14 residues long. V was shortened by 7 bases and J by 1 base, with 14 bases between the two germline ends. From germline, CDR1 is MNHEY and CDR2 SVGAGI. This CDR3 is CASIPDYLSYEQYF. In DNA form, the CDR3 reads TGTGCCAGCATACCCGACTACCTTTCCTACGAGCAGTACTTC.